This TCR beta chain was sequenced in a study of blood T cell repertoires in COVID-19 (dated by TCRdb to the early 2020s). About the investigation overall: Collaborator samples came from the United States, Italy and Spain and covered acute and convalescent phases of COVID-19. The material from the prospective study consisted of cDNA or gDNA derived from T cells, B-cell-depleted T cells, or PBMCs. The dataset comprised deeply sampled blood TCRbeta repertoires from subjects exposed to, actively infected with, or recovered from COVID-19. The repertoires were made available in a free public database intended to serve as a resource for research on the immune response to SARS-CoV-2. Samples came from the ongoing ImmuneRACE study (first 160 participants) plus 1,254 subjects from 6 global collaborators. Sample metadata almost always included a de-identified subject ID, COVID-19 status, age in years and sex. HLA class I and class II types, where available, came from metadata supplied by the sample provider rather than from assay-based typing.

The CDR3 runs 12 amino acids, cysteine and phenylalanine included. The CDR3 DNA has 36 bases and is translated from base 1. TCRbeta CDR3 regions were amplified from genomic DNA by means of the immunoSEQ Assay, a bias-controlled multiplex PCR. Concerning the study's data processing: The number of nucleated cells in each sample was estimated by amplification of reference gene primers within the assay. To quantify the absolute abundance of each unique TCRbeta CDR3 rearrangement, sequence reads were collapsed and filtered. For each sample, productive Simpson clonality was calculated as the square root of Simpson's diversity index over productive rearrangements. The immuneACCESS repertoire file appears here via TCRdb, limited to in-frame rearrangements. These files lack a portion of the clones; in checked studies, under half of the deficit traces to unresolved V genes, and the cause of the others is not known. V and J calls and clone size follow that table, whereas D and trimming were derived from the DNA. The sample table records over 60,000 clones; roughly 81% of these occur just once. The top ten clones comprise 9.2% of the sample.

The study at large found these results: Clinical and demographic metadata were provided uncurated, with the amount varying by source and participant.

Collaborating institutions collected whole blood in K2EDTA tubes following their own protocols. Collaborator samples were shipped for TCRbeta analysis as frozen whole blood, isolated PBMCs, or DNA extracted from either sample type. Concerning this clone itself: Its antigen specificity is not known. Per-nucleotide qualities are absent, and no much larger clonotype sits a single base away.

Sequences were obtained from peripheral blood. This receptor chain uses TRBV21-1 and TRBJ2-1; the D segment call TRBD1 is taken from the table without a DNA check. TRBV21-1 is listed as a pseudogene. This TCR was sampled from a human donor in a cohort sampled during active COVID-19. DNA sequence: TGTGCCAGCAGCAACCGGACAGACGATCCGTTCTTC. It is translated as CASSNRTDDPFF.